The source of this T cell receptor beta chain is a study of control samples from healthy donors and cancer patients. Assay used: immunoSEQ multiplex PCR; TCRdb lists only in-frame clones, some missing. The sample lists about 75,000 clones, approximately 94% seen once, with roughly 6.2% in the top ten. CDR3 length equals 15 residues. CDR1 and CDR2 from the germline V gene are LNHDA and SQIVND (reference sequence). With 0 bases removed from V and 5 bases from J, the gap between germline ends came to 10 bases. The V gene is TRBV19, the J gene TRBJ2-2; D is uncertain. This receptor was obtained from a woman in her 40s in good health. Material: blood. As DNA, the CDR3 is TGTGCCAGTAGTATAGAGACGCAGTATACCGGGGAGCTGTTTTTT. Translation gives CASSIETQYTGELFF.